Here is one T cell receptor (beta chain) with its context. The CDR3 runs to 16 residues. V dropped 6 bases and J dropped 7; count of bases not matched to a gene: 14. This sample was included in a study of response to subunit inactivated influenza vaccine. TCRdb re-called the RT-PCR reads through MiXCR, storing one row per CDR3 protein. The sample includes 500,000 to 600,000 distinct CDR3 sequences, roughly 12% of them seen just once. This sample was shared with a second study, whose subject was T cells expressing NK-cell markers. That study adds: TCR beta libraries carry UMIs added by 5'RACE template switching. Certain NKG2C+ T cell clones were expanded, and their HCMV specificity remained unclear.

The chain recombines TRBV12-3 or TRBV12-4 with TRBJ2-1; 8 bases line up with TRBD1. The TCR sequence derives from a man over 45 who received an inactivated influenza vaccine. Material: PBMCs from blood, obtained on the day of vaccination. The CDR3 sequence is CASSPLRDRWGNEQFF. CDR3 nucleotide sequence: TGTGCCAGCAGCCCCCTCCGGGACAGGTGGGGGAATGAGCAGTTCTTC.